This T cell receptor beta chain was recovered during a study of metastatic and nonmetastatic thyroid tumors. Study as a whole: Peripheral blood and tumor or nodule samples from malignant and benign thyroid patients were compared.

Study-wide points: The study reportedly found significantly higher TCR beta diversity in malignant thyroid tumors than benign nodules, in blood and tumor.

This clone was seen repeatedly, ten times or more. Its matching antigen is unknown. Germline V gene sequence: CDR1 SNHLY, CDR2 FYNNEI. CDR3 length equals 14 residues. Trimming cost V 2 bases and J 3 bases, with 10 bases left between them. All patients were treatment-naive before thyroid surgery. In the source study's methods: Variation in CDR3 across clinicopathological groups served as the basis for constructing a distant-metastasis classifier in papillary thyroid cancer. TCRdb re-called the PCR reads with MiXCR. The V and J calls were not made by the authors but by TCRdb's processing. There are about 32,000 clones in the sample; 20% to 25% occur only once, and around 9.6% lies in the top ten.

The chain joins TRBV2 to TRBJ2-5; D unclear. Material for sequencing was blood. The TCR comes from a female donor with papillary thyroid cancer or a benign thyroid nodule (not recorded which). Some clones in this sample may be carry-over from other donors' samples. The CDR3 bases are TGTGCCAGCAGTGAAAGAGGTGGTAAAGAGACCCAGTACTTC. Protein product: CASSERGGKETQYF.